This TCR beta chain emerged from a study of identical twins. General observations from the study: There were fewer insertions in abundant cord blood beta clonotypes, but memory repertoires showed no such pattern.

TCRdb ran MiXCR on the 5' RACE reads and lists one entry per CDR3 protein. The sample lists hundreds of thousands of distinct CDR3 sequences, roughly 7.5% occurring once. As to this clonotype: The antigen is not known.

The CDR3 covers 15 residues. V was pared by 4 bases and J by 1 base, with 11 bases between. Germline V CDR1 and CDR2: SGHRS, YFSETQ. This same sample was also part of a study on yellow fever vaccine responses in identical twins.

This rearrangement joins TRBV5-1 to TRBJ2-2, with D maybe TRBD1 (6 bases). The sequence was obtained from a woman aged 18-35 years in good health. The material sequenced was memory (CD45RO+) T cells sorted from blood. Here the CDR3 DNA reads TGCGCCAGCAGCCACGAACAGGGGAACACCGGGGAGCTGTTTTTT. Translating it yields CASSHEQGNTGELFF.